Detailed here is one TCR beta chain. The specificity of this receptor is unknown. Per-base qualities were not stored, and no clone one base away is much larger. The library was prepared using the immunoSEQ multiplex PCR assay. RNA was extracted from all samples and reverse transcribed into cDNA as template for TCR sequencing. SuperScript III was used for first-strand cDNA synthesis, primed with a 2:1 mix of oligo-dT and random hexamers. A synthetic immune receptor repertoire was used to measure amplification bias, and any remaining bias was corrected computationally. Per the original workflow: Raw reads were preprocessed for error removal, and CDR3 was defined according to IMGT conventions as running from the conserved cysteine to phenylalanine. Clonality was computed by normalizing Shannon entropy by log2 of the number of productive unique TCRs and subtracting the result from 1. CD4 or CD8 identity of scalp clones was inferred by cross-referencing scalp TCRbeta sequences with sorted blood CD4 and CD8 repertoires. TCRdb's version of the immuneACCESS table is confined to in-frame rearrangements and falls short of the full clone set. An unresolved V gene accounts for under half of the shortfall where checked; the remainder is of unknown origin. Clone size and the V and J calls come from that table; the DNA yielded D and trimming. Recorded for this sample are 90,000 to 120,000 clones; 45% to 60% of them occurred a single time. Of the sample, 23% falls within the top ten clones.

Lesional scalp punch biopsies and peripheral blood were obtained from alopecia areata patients. After PBMCs were isolated by density centrifugation and stained for CD3, CD4 and CD8, a FACSAria was used to sort CD4+ and CD8+ T cells. Untreated alopecia areata patients were recruited as part of a multicenter biomarker study. Blood CD8+ T cells from a handful of biomarker-study patients were further sorted into NKG2D-low and NKG2D-high fractions. This record belongs to a study of CD8+ T cells in alopecia areata listed by TCRdb under 2018. In terms of the full investigation: The study used high-throughput TCRbeta sequencing to examine T cell clonal expansion in alopecia areata, in both the C3H/HeJ mouse model and human patients. Scalp clonality was compared among normal scalp (n=4), patchy alopecia areata scalp (n=8), and alopecia totalis/universalis scalp (n=8). RNA came from the PAXgene miRNA kit for fixed scalp, the miRNeasy kit for PBMCs, and the RNeasy kit for mouse skin. On the human side, TCRbeta sequencing was run on scalp tissue and on sorted CD4+ and CD8+ peripheral blood T cells from healthy controls and from alopecia areata patients with either patchy or totalis/universalis disease. TCRbeta CDR3 regions were amplified by immunoSEQ multiplex PCR with 35 Vbeta forward and 13 Jbeta reverse primers. Findings and caveats that apply to the study as a whole: Unlike mouse skin, where gammadelta T cells dominate, normal human skin contains resident alphabeta T cells that get sequenced too, which complicates analysis of the scalp TCR repertoire. Compared with mice, TCR sequences shared between patients were less clear, possibly partly because of HLA diversity across the patient population. Compared with normal scalp, lesional scalp had higher clonality and more expanded CD8+ clones, particularly in alopecia totalis/universalis, a pattern that suggests antigenic drive.

Reading from cysteine to phenylalanine, the CDR3 counts 17 amino acids. The kept DNA is CDR3 alone, 51 bases in frame from the first base. Deletion took 2 bases off V and 8 bases off J, with a span of 24 bases between the germline ends. CDR1 and CDR2, per the germline V gene, are SGHRS and YFSETQ. Here the chain combines TRBV5-1 and TRBJ2-3, with the D gene uncertain. The receptor was derived from a human donor with alopecia areata. The material sequenced was NKG2D-low CD8+ T cells sorted from blood. Sample cell subset or site, as interpreted from the label and publication: sorted CD8+ NKG2D-low blood T cells. The nucleotide sequence reads as follows: TGCGCCAGCAGCTTATCTACGGCGGTGGGTTCTAGGAGTACGCAGTATTTT. Its translation is CASSLSTAVGSRSTQYF.